The clone carrying this TCR beta chain was detected a few times. What it binds is not known. The source of the sample is a study of blood T cells in healthy people across ages. Study at large: When template switching was applied, about one barcoded beta molecule was captured per two T cells. Study-level points and caveats: Among long-lived donors, naive CD4+ cells were more numerous and diversity higher than in aged donors. In older individuals, TCR beta diversity per million T cells was lower, falling roughly linearly with age.

The germline V gene has CDR1 DFQATT and CDR2 SNEGSKA (reference sequence). V dropped 6 bases and J dropped 8 bases, with 19 bases sitting between them. The CDR3 is 14 residues long. A J-beta primer mix and a sample-barcoded 5' primer were used in a second PCR of about 6 to 12 cycles. Each single sample gave us at least 3 million CDR3-containing paired-end reads. TCRdb independently ran MiXCR on the 5' RACE reads; one entry per CDR3 protein. The sample holds 550,000 to 750,000 distinct CDR3 sequences, roughly 21% seen once. This TCR was sampled from a man between 65 and 85 years old in good health. The chain uses TRBV20-1 and TRBJ1-4; D is possibly TRBD1 (5 bases). Sequencing used blood. The CDR3 DNA sequence: TGCAGTGCGGCTGCCGGGACCCGAGAGGAAAAACTGTTTTTT. Its translation is CSAAAGTREEKLFF.